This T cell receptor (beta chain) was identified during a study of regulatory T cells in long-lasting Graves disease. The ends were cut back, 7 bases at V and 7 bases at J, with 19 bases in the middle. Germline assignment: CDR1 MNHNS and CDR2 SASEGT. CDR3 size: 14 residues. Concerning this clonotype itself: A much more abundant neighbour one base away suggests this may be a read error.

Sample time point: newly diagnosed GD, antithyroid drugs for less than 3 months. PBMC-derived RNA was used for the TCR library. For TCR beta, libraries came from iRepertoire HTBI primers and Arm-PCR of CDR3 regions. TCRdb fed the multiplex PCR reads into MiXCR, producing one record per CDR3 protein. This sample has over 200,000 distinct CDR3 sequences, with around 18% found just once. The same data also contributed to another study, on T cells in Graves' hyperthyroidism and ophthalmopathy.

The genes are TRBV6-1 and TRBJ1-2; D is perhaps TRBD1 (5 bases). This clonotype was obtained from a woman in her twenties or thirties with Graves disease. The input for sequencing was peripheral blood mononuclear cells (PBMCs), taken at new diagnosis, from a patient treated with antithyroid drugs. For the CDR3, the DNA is TGTGCCAGCACTCAGACTGGGACCCCGGTTGGCTACACCTTC. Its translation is CASTQTGTPVGYTF.